These 31 T cell receptor beta chains share one sample of origin, sequenced in a study of Graves' ophthalmopathy and Graves' hyperthyroidism. Amplified TCR beta CDR3 regions were obtained using RNA transcripts as template. First-round RT-PCR employed HTBI primers, with a second-round multiplex PCR after it. A single record per CDR3 protein comes from TCRdb applying MiXCR to the multiplex PCR reads. The profile covers roughly 700,000 distinct CDR3 sequences, with around 40% appearing a single time and 44% taken by the ten largest. The sequencing sample was made of peripheral blood. These receptors came from an adult man with Graves' ophthalmopathy.

The genes are TRBV19 and TRBJ1-2; D is possibly TRBD1 (6 bases). Trimming took off 4 bases at V and 4 bases at J, with 13 bases between the two ends. Germline CDR1 LNHDA, CDR2 SQIVND (reference sequence). The CDR3 extends over 14 amino acids. The CDR3 here is CASSTLGQTYGYTF. The CDR3 nucleotides are TGTGCCAGTAGTACCCTTGGACAGACCTATGGCTACACCTTC.

About this clonotype: A much larger clone differs by one base, so this may be a read error. This chain uses TRBV25-1 with TRBJ2-5; 7 bases align to TRBD2. CDR3 length equals 13 residues. Germline loops: CDR1 MGHDK, CDR2 SYGVNS. V lost 6 bases and J lost 0; bases outside the gene matches: 1. CDR3 sequence reads: CASSGGYQETQYF. The DNA for the CDR3 is TGTGCCAGCAGCGGGGGGTACCAAGAGACCCAGTACTTC.

This clonotype appeared a few times. V and J are TRBV20-1 and TRBJ2-7, with no clear D. The germline V gene encodes CDR1 DFQATT and CDR2 SNEGSKA (reference sequence). The CDR3 extends over 13 amino acids. Trimming left V 1 base short and J 2 bases short, with 9 bases between. The CDR3 DNA is TGCAGTGCTAGAGGTATGGGGACCTACGAGCAGTACTTC. This sequence encodes CSARGMGTYEQYF.

To note about this clonotype: The junction departs from the called germline gene at one end, perhaps through a read error. The chain uses TRBV7-2 and TRBJ2-5; TRBD2 matches 11 bases. The CDR3 runs to 16 residues. Germline-derived CDR1 and CDR2 are SGHTA and FQGNSA. CDR3 DNA sequence: TGCGCCAGCAGCCAGGTGACTAGCGGGGCCCAAGAGACCCAGTACTTC. This sequence encodes CASSQVTSGAQETQYF.

This clonotype was detected ten times or more. This chain joins TRBV24-1 and TRBJ1-5, with D tentatively TRBD1 (5 bases). Germline assignment: CDR1 KGHDR and CDR2 SFDVKD. The CDR3 covers 13 residues. V was clipped by 11 bases and J by 6 bases, with 16 bases between them. CDR3 coding DNA: TGTGCCAGCAGCCAGGGTCTGGGTCAGCCCCAGCATTTT. It encodes CASSQGLGQPQHF.

This chain joins TRBV28 and TRBJ2-5; 8 positions agree with TRBD2. With 10 bases clipped from V and 6 bases from J, the junction kept 13 bases outside the gene matches. CDR3 length: 14 residues. Germline CDR1 MDHEN, CDR2 SYDVKM. CDR3 DNA sequence: TGTGCCACCTCCGGGACTAGGAGTTACAAGACCCAGTACTTC. Protein sequence: CATSGTRSYKTQYF. The complete variable domain, with remaining parts taken from reference TRBV28 and TRBJ2-5, reads DVKVTQSSRYLVKRTGEKVFLECVQDMDHENMFWYRQDPGLGLRLIYFSYDVKMKEKGDIPEGYSVSREKKERFSLILESASTNQTSMYLCATSGTRSYKTQYFGPGTRLLVL.

The V call is TRBV15, the J call TRBJ1-4; perhaps TRBD1 as D (6 bases). Germline CDR1 LNHNV, CDR2 YYDKDF (reference sequence). CDR3 length: 16 residues. V was clipped by 8 bases and J by 7 bases, with 23 bases between them. Written as DNA, the CDR3 is TGTGCCACCCGGAGGGGGAAAAACATGGCTATTGAAAAACTGTTTTTT. Amino acids: CATRRGKNMAIEKLFF.

This clonotype has a handful of counts. This chain joins TRBV19 and TRBJ1-2, with 7 bases aligning to TRBD1. With V trimmed by 3 bases and J by 0 bases, 7 bases remained unmatched. Germline lookup yields CDR1 LNHDA and CDR2 SQIVND (reference sequence). The CDR3 runs to 16 residues. This chain's CDR3 is CASSMGYRGTNYGYTF. The CDR3 nucleotides read TGTGCCAGTAGTATGGGATACAGGGGAACTAACTATGGCTACACCTTC.

This clonotype was seen a few times. J is TRBJ1-1 and V is TRBV5-1; 8 bases line up with TRBD1. The CDR3 has 14 residues. Germline assignment: CDR1 SGHRS and CDR2 YFSETQ. V was pared by 4 bases and J by 4 bases, with 6 bases of the junction left unmatched. The CDR3 DNA is TGCGCCAGCAGCGACAGGGGCCGCCGCACTGAAGCTTTCTTT. Its translation is CASSDRGRRTEAFF.

J is TRBJ1-5 and V is TRBV7-3; TRBD1 is a possible D gene (6 bases). V was shortened by 5 bases and J by 5 bases, with 16 bases between the two germline ends. Germline V gene data show CDR1 as SGHTA and CDR2 as FQGTGA. The CDR3 runs to 15 residues. CDR3 coding DNA: TGTGCCAGCAGCCAAGGAGACAGGCCTTATCAGCCCCAGCATTTT. The encoded protein is CASSQGDRPYQPQHF.

Remarks on this clonotype: Given the absence of the conserved phenylalanine or tryptophan at the CDR3 end, a read error is likely. V and J are TRBV7-9 and TRBJ2-5, with 7 bases identical to TRBD1. V dropped 3 bases and J dropped 2; count of bases not matched to a gene: 6. The CDR3 totals 15 residues. From germline, CDR1 is SEHNR and CDR2 FQNEAQ (reference sequence). CDR3: CASSLGQTIQETQYL. CDR3 DNA sequence: TGTGCCAGCAGCTTGGGACAGACCATACAAGAGACCCAGTACCTC.

This clonotype has a count of ten or more. The chain has TRBV7-2 and TRBJ1-2, with D perhaps TRBD1 (6 bases). Germline CDR1 and CDR2: SGHTA and FQGNSA. The V and J ends lost 0 bases and 8 bases respectively, with 13 bases between them. CDR3 length: 14 residues. The CDR3 sequence is CASSLAGGKGGYTF. As DNA, the CDR3 is TGTGCCAGCAGCTTAGCAGGGGGGAAGGGAGGCTACACCTTC.

This chain links TRBV25-1 with TRBJ2-2; a weak D match, TRBD1 (6 bases). V was clipped by 2 bases and J by 1 base, with 8 bases between them. Germline lookup yields CDR1 MGHDK and CDR2 SYGVNS. The CDR3 runs 15 residues. The CDR3 spells CASSEEQGNTGELFF. CDR3 nucleotide sequence: TGTGCCAGCAGTGAAGAACAGGGGAACACCGGGGAGCTGTTTTTT.

The chain uses TRBV29-1 and TRBJ1-1; 8 bases match TRBD1. CDR3 length: 12 residues. Trimming at V came to 7 bases and at J to 4 bases, leaving 5 bases not matched to a gene. From germline, CDR1 is SQVTM and CDR2 ANQGSEA. CDR3 amino acids: CSEIRGPTEAFF. CDR3 nucleotide sequence: TGCAGCGAGATCAGGGGGCCCACTGAAGCTTTCTTT.

The sample holds a few counts of this clonotype. The V call is TRBV2, the J call TRBJ2-7, with TRBD2 identical over 11 bases. Per the germline V gene, CDR1 is SNHLY and CDR2 is FYNNEI. The CDR3 is 15 residues long. The junction had 6 bases not matched to a gene; V was cut back by 6 bases and J by 2 bases. The CDR3 sequence: CASSPTSGAAYEQYF. CDR3 nucleotides: TGTGCCAGCAGCCCGACTAGCGGGGCTGCCTACGAGCAGTACTTC. The entire variable domain, with the rest obtained from reference TRBV2 and TRBJ2-7, is as follows: EPEVTQTPSHQVTQMGQEVILRCVPISNHLYFYWYRQILGQKVEFLVSFYNNEISEKSEIFDDQFSVERPDGSNFTLKIRSTKLEDSAMYFCASSPTSGAAYEQYFGPGTRLTVT.

In its sample, this clonotype was seen many times. The chain is built from TRBV10-3 and TRBJ1-2, with D possibly TRBD1 on 5 matching bases. The CDR3 runs to 15 residues. V dropped 0 bases and J dropped 6 bases, with 14 bases sitting between them. Germline assignment: CDR1 ENHRY and CDR2 SYGVKD. Here the CDR3 DNA reads TGTGCCATCAGTGAGTCGTTGGACACACAACATGGCTACACCTTC. Its translation is CAISESLDTQHGYTF.

At least ten counts were recorded for this clonotype. J is TRBJ1-1 and V is TRBV7-2, with unresolved D. This CDR3 is built from 13 residues. The V and J ends lost 5 bases and 0 bases respectively, with 7 bases between them. Germline values: CDR1 SGHTA, CDR2 FQGNSA. For the CDR3, the DNA is TGTGCCAGCAGCCAAATCATGAACACTGAAGCTTTCTTT. Its protein product is CASSQIMNTEAFF.

There are a few counts of this clonotype. The genes are TRBV24-1 and TRBJ1-5; the D is unclear. Germline CDR1 is KGHDR and CDR2 is SFDVKD. Deletions cut 4 bases from V and 0 bases from J, with 12 bases between. The CDR3 contains 16 residues. The CDR3 spells CATSDPSTNSNQPQHF. The DNA of the CDR3 is TGTGCCACCAGTGACCCCTCGACGAATAGCAATCAGCCCCAGCATTTT.

This clonotype was recorded many times. This chain joins TRBV25-1 and TRBJ1-3, with D perhaps matching TRBD1 (6 bases). This CDR3 is 13 amino acids long. V gave up 6 bases and J gave up 9 bases, with 15 bases separating them. Germline lookup yields CDR1 MGHDK and CDR2 SYGVNS. The CDR3 DNA reads TGTGCCAGCAGCCCGGACAGTATTGGCACCATATATTTT. As protein: CASSPDSIGTIYF.

This chain links TRBV20-1 with TRBJ2-7, with 9 bases aligning to TRBD2. CDR3 length: 16 residues. V dropped 2 bases and J dropped 5; count of bases not matched to a gene: 13. The germline gives CDR1 DFQATT, CDR2 SNEGSKA (reference sequence). The CDR3 reads CSARQRWTSAYNEQYF. CDR3 nucleotide sequence: TGCAGTGCTAGACAACGGTGGACTAGCGCCTATAACGAGCAGTACTTC.

To note about this clonotype: It may be a read error: a sequence one base away is much more abundant. The CDR3 end shows no conserved phenylalanine or tryptophan, and so a read error is likely. V usage is TRBV6-5 and J usage is TRBJ1-2, with D unresolved. V was trimmed by 2 bases and J by 6 bases, leaving 10 bases between them. The CDR3 runs 13 residues. CDR1 is MNHEY and CDR2 is SVGAGI in the germline V gene. CDR3 nucleotides: TGTGCCAGCAGTTACGACGTCACCGATGGCTACACCCTC. Translating it yields CASSYDVTDGYTL.

The count of this clonotype is one. A read error may be the cause here, since a much bigger clone is one base away. The chain carries TRBV7-6 and TRBJ2-5; the match to TRBD2 covers 10 bases. CDR3 length: 14 residues. The germline V gene encodes CDR1 SGHVS and CDR2 FNYEAQ. In DNA form, the CDR3 reads TGTACCAGCAGTGATCTAGCGGGAGAAGAGACCCAGTACTTC. Protein product: CTSSDLAGEETQYF.

The chain is built from TRBV20-1 and TRBJ1-6; D remains ambiguous. V was shortened by 2 bases and J by 4 bases, with 9 bases between the two germline ends. The V gene's germline CDR1 is DFQATT and CDR2 SNEGSKA (reference sequence). The CDR3 is made up of 14 amino acids. The CDR3 is CSARPGYYNSPLHF. CDR3 bases: TGCAGTGCTAGACCAGGTTATTATAATTCACCCCTCCACTTT.

This chain joins TRBV10-3 and TRBJ1-1; D is unclear. Deletions cut 3 bases from V and 10 bases from J, with 12 bases between. Germline lookup yields CDR1 ENHRY and CDR2 SYGVKD. CDR3 length equals 12 residues. CDR3 protein: CAISERAETAFF. CDR3 DNA: TGTGCCATCAGTGAACGGGCCGAGACAGCTTTCTTT.

Many counts were recorded for this clonotype. This chain links TRBV2 with TRBJ1-2; the D gene is possibly TRBD1 (5 bases). V was cut by 0 bases and J by 2 bases, with 10 bases left in between. CDR3 size: 15 residues. Germline loops: CDR1 SNHLY, CDR2 FYNNEI. The CDR3 region is CASSEAAQGNYGYTF. CDR3 bases: TGTGCCAGCAGTGAAGCGGCGCAGGGCAACTATGGCTACACCTTC.

To note about this clonotype: A junction boundary mismatches the germline segment, possibly from a read error. V is TRBV7-9 and J is TRBJ1-2, with no clear D. This CDR3 contains 14 residues. Germline values: CDR1 SEHNR, CDR2 FQNEAQ (reference sequence). The CDR3 protein is CASTPGSKGYGYTF. The CDR3 region has the DNA TGCGCCAGCACGCCGGGCAGTAAAGGCTATGGCTACACCTTC.

This clonotype occurred a few times. This chain links TRBV2 with TRBJ1-2; the D gene is possibly TRBD1 (5 bases). The CDR3 contains 14 residues. CDR1 SNHLY and CDR2 FYNNEI come from the germline V gene. With 5 bases removed from V and 4 bases from J, the gap between germline ends came to 14 bases. The CDR3 here is CASSPPGRIYGYTF. The CDR3 DNA sequence: TGTGCCAGCAGTCCGCCGGGGCGCATCTATGGCTACACCTTC.

In its sample, this clonotype was seen a few times. V is TRBV12-3 or TRBV12-4 and J is TRBJ1-2, with 7 bases matching TRBD1. CDR3 length: 14 residues. J gave up 7 bases and V 0 bases, and 5 bases lay outside the gene matches. The CDR3 DNA reads as TGTGCCAGCAGTTTAGCGGAAGGGGGCGGTGGCTACACCTTC. This encodes CASSLAEGGGGYTF.

The genes are TRBV10-3 and TRBJ1-1; the D is unclear. The CDR3 consists of 12 residues. Trimming left V 3 bases short and J 7 bases short, with 9 bases between. Germline-derived CDR1 and CDR2 are ENHRY and SYGVKD. The CDR3 sequence: CAISDPGLEAFF. DNA for the CDR3: TGTGCCATCAGTGACCCAGGTCTTGAAGCTTTCTTT.

The gene calls are TRBV25-1 and TRBJ1-2; 7 bases match TRBD1. The length of the CDR3 is 14 residues. With 5 bases clipped from V and 4 bases from J, the junction kept 7 bases outside the gene matches. The germline V gene has CDR1 MGHDK and CDR2 SYGVNS. CDR3 sequence reads: CASSLDREAYGYTF. The CDR3 region has the DNA TGTGCCAGCAGTTTAGACAGGGAGGCCTATGGCTACACCTTC.

The V gene is TRBV7-9, the J gene TRBJ1-1; D is unclear. Germline V lookup: CDR1 SEHNR, CDR2 FQNEAQ (reference sequence). The CDR3 has 14 amino acids. The germline V and J ends were trimmed by 1 base and 3 bases, with 9 bases remaining between them. CDR3 bases: TGTGCCAGCAGCTTAGAATCAGGATACACTGAAGCTTTCTTT. Its translation is CASSLESGYTEAFF.